This TCR beta chain emerged from a study of T cells in Graves' hyperthyroidism and ophthalmopathy. Study-wide points: Most thyroid clonotypes expanded above 0.001 were also detected in blood.

The CDR3 length is 14 residues. From germline, CDR1 is SGHNT and CDR2 YENEEA. V lost 1 base and J 1 base, leaving 7 bases between the germline ends. Using RNA transcripts as the source, TCR beta CDR3 regions were amplified. With the HTBI primer set, the TCR CDR3 went through a first round of RT-PCR. TCRdb re-analysed the multiplex PCR reads in MiXCR, keeping a single row per CDR3 protein. The sample comprises approximately 330,000 distinct CDR3 sequences, roughly a fifth of which are singletons, and over 45% rests with the top ten. In the case of this clonotype: The antigen remains undetermined.

Sequencing was performed on blood. The TCR was taken from a woman in her 50s with Graves' hyperthyroidism. This sequence joins TRBV11-3 and TRBJ2-5, with no clear D. The CDR3 coding sequence is TGTGCCAGCAGCTTAGGTTACAGCCAAGAGACCCAGTACTTC. It codes for CASSLGYSQETQYF.